The following is a T cell receptor beta chain sequence with its context. This clonotype was counted at least ten times. Its antigen specificity is not known. The sample holds no much larger clone one base away, and base qualities are not on file. The sample belongs to a study of T cells in Graves' hyperthyroidism and ophthalmopathy (dated by TCRdb to the late 2010s). Background on the whole study: Peripheral blood was sampled at the time of initial diagnosis, prior to any treatment. To identify TCR V-J signatures that set the groups apart, the researchers used a discovery cohort of more than 95 patients, made up of 40 to 45 with Graves' ophthalmopathy and some 55 with stable Graves' hyperthyroidism. Prospective prediction of ophthalmopathy was tested in an independent validation cohort consisting of fewer than 20 hyperthyroidism patients and about 17 patients who later progressed to ophthalmopathy. For training and testing, the 100 or so patients in the discovery cohort were randomly divided in a 7:3 ratio. Thyroid tissue and blood T-cell repertoires from six or seven Graves' hyperthyroidism patients were also compared in the study. Following sampling, methimazole starting at 30 mg daily was given to hyperthyroidism patients, and high-dose intravenous methylprednisolone was given to ophthalmopathy patients. The paper reports TCR Vbeta CDR3 sequencing of fewer than 150 peripheral blood samples: some 41 ophthalmopathy, fewer than 80 hyperthyroidism and about 17 progressor patients.

The CDR3 measures 13 amino acids from cysteine to phenylalanine. Only the CDR3 DNA is retained, 39 bases long and in frame from the first base. Per the germline V gene, SGHRS is the CDR1 and YFSETQ is the CDR2. V loses 0 bases of germline sequence and J loses 6 bases, and the interval between the two ends is 7 bases. What the study reported, not specific to this receptor: Sample size was not statistically predetermined, and investigators were not blinded to group allocation. Most expanded thyroid clonotypes (frequency above 0.001) were also detected in blood, suggesting blood repertoires may reflect thyroid immune responses. During validation, the model predicted progression to ophthalmopathy a median of approximately 7 months ahead of onset, with roughly 65% sensitivity and around 73% specificity. Ophthalmopathy was separated from stable hyperthyroidism by a 13 V-J signature model, with around 90% sensitivity and 81% to 83% specificity obtained in cross-validation and 80%/75% obtained in testing.

TCR beta CDR3 regions were amplified from RNA transcripts. The TCR CDR3 was subjected to a first round of RT-PCR using the HTBI primer set and the Qiagen OneStep RT-PCR kit. Libraries were constructed in a second round of multiplex PCR, after which size selection and purification were carried out. Sequencing of the libraries was done on an Illumina HiSeq2000 using paired-end 100 bp reads. On the study's bioinformatics: SOAPnuke was used to process the raw data, with reads discarded if the reads contained adapters or uncalled bases, had a mean Phred below 15, or lacked an exact constant-primer or identifier match. COPE v1.2.5 was used to merge high-quality paired reads, and clonotypes were defined as unique nucleotide sequences. Clonotypes were aligned to IMGT TRBV, TRBD and TRBJ reference segments using MiTCR v1.1. The analysis was restricted to V-J combinations with a frequency above 0.0001, which together covered 99.2% of the repertoires. The TCS score was defined as the ratio of F50 (clonal expansion) to E x V (chaos), calculated using BLOSUM62-based TCRdist between CDR3 peptides within each V-J. Welch's t-statistics and random forest reduced fewer than 550 V-J features to fewer than 15, which were used in a naive Bayes classifier (R e1071). Using fastp trimming at Q25 and MiXCR clonotype assembly, TCRdb reanalyzed the public sequencing data and kept in-frame beta chains. Every distinct CDR3 protein forms one entry, paired with its most common genes and DNA. The V and J calls follow TCRdb's processing rather than the paper's. This sample is represented by approximately 720,000 distinct CDR3 sequences; over 15% of them were singletons. About a sixth of the sample comes from the top ten.

The hyperthyroidism patients were between 18 and 65 years old and newly diagnosed, with a disease duration of less than 2 months. Patients with uncontrolled infections, other autoimmune diseases, pregnancy or lactation were excluded. Diagnoses were established on the basis of clinical symptoms, serum thyroxine and TRAb, thyroid ultrasound, and orbital computed tomography. Blood from progressor patients was drawn when they were first diagnosed with hyperthyroidism, before any ophthalmopathy symptoms appeared. PBMCs were separated from 8 to 10 ml of fresh peripheral blood using Ficoll-Paque density gradient centrifugation. Progressor patients were first diagnosed with Graves' hyperthyroidism and then developed ophthalmopathy during follow-up. Trizol reagent was used to extract total RNA, and RNA quality was then checked on an Agilent 2100 Bioanalyzer.

The receptor comes from a woman in her fifties or sixties with Graves' hyperthyroidism that later progressed to Graves' ophthalmopathy. The sequence is built from TRBV5-1 and TRBJ2-4; a confident D gene designation cannot be given. Sequencing was performed on blood. CDR3 reads: CASSLDSVNIQYF. The DNA sequence is given as TGCGCCAGCAGCTTGGATTCGGTAAACATTCAGTACTTC.